The sequence of this T cell receptor (beta chain) was determined in a study of CD8 T cells in ankylosing spondylitis (dated by TCRdb to the late 2010s). With regard to the full study: The study set out to find disease-linked TCR variants by profiling T cell receptor beta repertoires in ankylosing spondylitis patients and healthy donors. Peripheral blood samples were taken, and synovial fluid was additionally collected from ankylosing spondylitis patients. The whole study cohort included 108 healthy donors and 25 ankylosing spondylitis patients.

The germline V gene specifies SGHTA as CDR1 and FQGNSA as CDR2. Spanning cysteine to phenylalanine, the CDR3 consists of 13 amino acids. Only CDR3 DNA is held: 39 bases, read in frame from base 1. The germline V end is reduced by 5 bases and the J end by 4 bases; junction bases left unmatched: 3. Sequencing took place on an Illumina MiSeq. Quantitative 5'-RACE with molecular barcodes was used to prepare TCR beta libraries. In the paper's pipeline: Disease-linked TCR variants were identified with a new computational method built on a probabilistic model of VDJ rearrangement. TCRdb reworked the public reads: Q25 trimming with fastp, MiXCR clone assembly, productive beta chains retained. For every CDR3 protein sequence, its rows merge into one entry that carries the most common genes and DNA. The V and J calls and clone size are TCRdb's, not the authors'. This sample is represented by 25,000 to 35,000 distinct CDR3 sequences; approximately 14% of them were singletons. Approximately 40% of the sample is held by the ten biggest clonotypes.

What the research found in general, with its limitations: A TCR beta motif of 8 or 9 highly homologous amino acid variants appeared characteristic of blood from ankylosing spondylitis patients. Some motif variants had previously been reported in the synovial fluid and blood of reactive arthritis patients, which suggests shared mechanisms of disease initiation. According to the report, matched synovial fluid samples from ankylosing spondylitis patients were significantly enriched for the disease-linked clones. In peripheral blood, the disease-linked clones were found at relatively low frequencies and had a CD8+ phenotype.

This clonotype was seen at least ten times. Its antigen remains unidentified. Base qualities are not at hand, and no much larger clone is one base apart. This clonotype was sampled from a male donor with ankylosing spondylitis or in good health (not recorded which). The chain links TRBV7-2 with TRBJ1-2; 8 of the junction bases match TRBD1. The sample consisted of blood. The bases are TGTGCCAGCAGCCACACAGGGGGCTATGGCTACACCTTC. Its protein reads: CASSHTGGYGYTF.